This T cell receptor (beta chain) was sequenced in a study of sequential checkpoint blockade in melanoma. V lost 2 bases to trimming and J lost 0 bases, with 13 bases between them. The CDR3 extends over 16 amino acids. The germline gives CDR1 MGHDK, CDR2 SYGVNS. Treatment given: randomized to nivolumab then ipilimumab (arm A) or the reverse (arm B). PBMC sorting kept live CD3+CD8+ cells without CD19 or CD56. The data were produced by immunoSEQ multiplex PCR, yet TCRdb's version contains in-frame clones alone and is incomplete. The sample comprises over 10,000 clones, about 65% of which are singletons, and approximately 22% rests with the top ten.

The TCR comes from a human donor with melanoma. The rearrangement joins TRBV25-1 to TRBJ1-2; TRBD1 might be the D (5 bases). This specimen consisted of CD8+ T cells sorted from blood (inferred from file names), obtained from a patient given nivolumab and ipilimumab in sequence. DNA for the CDR3: TGTGCCAGCAGTGAAGCGACAGAGACGCCTAACTATGGCTACACCTTC. Translated: CASSEATETPNYGYTF.